This T cell receptor beta chain was recovered during a study of T cells after yellow fever vaccination. Study as a whole: Fractions containing few cells were prepared with SMART-Seq v4 Ultra Low Input.

In making TCR cDNA, 5'RACE template switching added a universal primer site and UMIs to it. TCRdb re-derived calls from the 5' RACE reads in MiXCR, one entry per CDR3 protein. Here the sample spans around 330,000 distinct CDR3 sequences, approximately 3.8% being singletons. The study, taken as a whole, reports: Post-booster repertoires contained most primary-vaccination clones again (roughly 95% CD4, approximately 88% CD8).

This clonotype was counted ten times or more. The antigen remains unidentified. The V end was cut by 1 base, the J end by 4 bases, with 10 bases between. This CDR3 has 14 amino acids. The germline CDR1 and CDR2 sequences are LNHNV and YYDKDF (reference sequence). This receptor was obtained from a man between 18 and 29 years old who received the YFV17D yellow fever vaccine. The chain combines TRBV15 with TRBJ1-2; a possible D gene is TRBD1 (5 bases). Sequenced here: PBMCs, sampled on the day of the yellow fever booster vaccination. CDR3 sequence reads: CATSRAGLGYGYTF. The CDR3 DNA reads as TGTGCCACCAGCAGAGCAGGGTTGGGCTATGGCTACACCTTC. The full variable domain, with the rest looked up from reference TRBV15 and TRBJ1-2, is DAMVIQNPRYQVTQFGKPVTLSCSQTLNHNVMYWYQQKSSQAPKLLFHYYDKDFNNEADTPDNFQSRRPNTSFCFLDIRSPGLGDTAMYLCATSRAGLGYGYTFGSGTRLTVV.